The 15 T cell receptor beta chains given below trace back to one sample, sequenced in a study of shared clonotypes between healthy human individuals. Data came from immunoSEQ multiplex PCR; TCRdb stores just in-frame clones and leaves some out. The sample includes roughly 2,300,000 clones, 85% to 95% of them seen just once. Sequenced sample: naive CD4+ T cells from PBMCs. Subset described: CD45RA+ positively selected. The receptors were sampled from a man aged 18 to 30 in good health. Some clones in this sample may be carry-over from other donors' samples.

The CDR3 DNA reads as TGTGCCAGCAGCTTAGACGGGAGTGGAGAGACCCAGTACTTC. It specifies CASSLDGSGETQYF. The V call is TRBV11-3, the J call TRBJ2-5; maybe TRBD2 (6 bases). Trimming left V 0 bases short and J 4 bases short, with 9 bases between. CDR1 is SGHNT and CDR2 is YENEEA in the germline V gene. The CDR3 runs 14 residues.

The chain uses TRBV9 and TRBJ1-2, with D perhaps TRBD1 (5 bases). This CDR3 contains 15 residues. The germline CDR1 and CDR2 sequences are SGDLS and YYNGEE. The V end was cut by 4 bases, the J end by 6 bases, with 19 bases between. The CDR3 sequence: CASSPSLRRGDGYTF. As DNA, the CDR3 is TGTGCCAGCAGCCCCTCGCTAAGGAGGGGCGATGGCTACACCTTC.

This chain joins TRBV9 and TRBJ1-3; D unclear. CDR1 and CDR2 from the germline V gene are SGDLS and YYNGEE. The CDR3 runs to 14 residues. V lost 1 base and J 0 bases, leaving 5 bases between the germline ends. The CDR3 DNA follows: TGTGCCAGCAGCGTATCACTCTCTGGAAACACCATATATTTT. Translating it yields CASSVSLSGNTIYF.

V gene TRBV5-4 combines with J gene TRBJ1-1, with D unresolved. Germline V gene lookup returns CDR1 SGHNT and CDR2 YYREEE (reference sequence). The ends were cut back, 4 bases at V and 1 base at J, with 14 bases in the middle. The length of the CDR3 is 15 residues. CDR3 sequence reads: CASSPNGQRNTEAFF. Written as DNA, the CDR3 is TGTGCCAGCAGCCCCAATGGGCAAAGGAACACTGAAGCTTTCTTT. Based on the CDR3 plus reference TRBV5-4 and TRBJ1-1, the full variable domain is ETGVTQSPTHLIKTRGQQVTLRCSSQSGHNTVSWYQQALGQGPQFIFQYYREEENGRGNFPPRFSGLQFPNYSSELNVNALELDDSALYLCASSPNGQRNTEAFFGQGTRLTVV.

V is TRBV5-1 and J is TRBJ2-2, with a possible D match to TRBD1 (5 bases). This CDR3 is 16 amino acids long. Trimming left V 0 bases short and J 5 bases short, with 14 bases between. CDR1 SGHRS and CDR2 YFSETQ come from the germline V gene. CDR3 DNA: TGCGCCAGCAGCTTGGGCCACAGGCCCCGGACCGGGGAGCTGTTTTTT. Translating gives CASSLGHRPRTGELFF.

This sequence joins TRBV7-2 and TRBJ2-7; possible D gene TRBD1, 6 bases. Trimming removed 4 bases at V and 0 bases at J, with 10 bases between. This CDR3 region has 14 residues. CDR1 SGHTA and CDR2 FQGNSA come from the germline V gene. The CDR3 is CASSSVRGSYEQYF. The CDR3 DNA sequence: TGTGCCAGCAGCTCCGTCAGGGGCTCCTACGAGCAGTACTTC.

This rearrangement joins TRBV7-2 to TRBJ2-6, with a tentative D call TRBD1 (5 bases). The CDR3 is 16 residues long. Germline lookup yields CDR1 SGHTA and CDR2 FQGNSA. V shed 3 bases and J shed 0 bases, with 9 bases lying between them. The CDR3 DNA reads as TGTGCCAGCAGCTTGACGACAGTCTCTGGGGCCAACGTCCTGACTTTC. This sequence encodes CASSLTTVSGANVLTF.

This clone was observed a few times. The J gene is TRBJ2-2, the V gene TRBV5-1; 7 nucleotides line up with TRBD1. V shed 6 bases and J 1 base; nucleotides not matched to a gene: 6. CDR1 and CDR2 from the germline V gene are SGHRS and YFSETQ. The CDR3 totals 15 residues. CDR3 nucleotides: TGCGCCAGCATCTCGGCAGGGGGGAACACCGGGGAGCTGTTTTTT. Encoded protein: CASISAGGNTGELFF.

The chain recombines TRBV30 with TRBJ2-1; TRBD2 is a possible D gene (5 bases). Germline V CDR1 and CDR2: GTSNPN, SVGIG (reference sequence). With 0 bases removed from V and 6 bases from J, the gap between germline ends came to 12 bases. This CDR3 is 14 amino acids long. The DNA for the CDR3 is TGTGCCTGGAGTGTACGTCGGGATAGCAATGAGCAGTTCTTC. Protein sequence: CAWSVRRDSNEQFF.

V gene TRBV5-1 combines with J gene TRBJ1-4; D gene ambiguous. The CDR3 contains 13 residues. The V and J ends lost 4 bases and 4 bases respectively, with 8 bases between them. Germline V gene data show CDR1 as SGHRS and CDR2 as YFSETQ. CDR3 nucleotides: TGCGCCAGCAGCGGGCCCGATAATGAAAAACTGTTTTTT. This gives the protein CASSGPDNEKLFF. The whole variable domain, remainder taken from reference TRBV5-1 and TRBJ1-4, is KAGVTQTPRYLIKTRGQQVTLSCSPISGHRSVSWYQQTPGQGLQFLFEYFSETQRNKGNFPGRFSGRQFSNSRSEMNVSTLELGDSALYLCASSGPDNEKLFFGSGTQLSVL.

The chain recombines TRBV2 with TRBJ2-7, with a tentative D call TRBD1 (5 bases). V shed 5 bases and J shed 2 bases, with 10 bases lying between them. Germline CDR1 and CDR2: SNHLY and FYNNEI. The CDR3 runs 13 residues. CDR3 in DNA: TGTGCCAGCAGTACTGACAGCGCCTACGAGCAGTACTTC. It specifies CASSTDSAYEQYF. The complete variable domain, with remaining parts taken from reference TRBV2 and TRBJ2-7, reads EPEVTQTPSHQVTQMGQEVILRCVPISNHLYFYWYRQILGQKVEFLVSFYNNEISEKSEIFDDQFSVERPDGSNFTLKIRSTKLEDSAMYFCASSTDSAYEQYFGPGTRLTVT.

The chain recombines TRBV2 with TRBJ1-1; 7 bases map to TRBD1. This CDR3 spans 13 amino acids. After removal of 4 bases from V and 4 bases from J, the junction contained 3 bases not matched to a gene. CDR1 and CDR2 from the germline V gene are SNHLY and FYNNEI. DNA for the CDR3: TGTGCCAGCAGTGGACAGGGAGTCACTGAAGCTTTCTTT. This sequence encodes CASSGQGVTEAFF.

The CDR3 here is CSGRGQLETQYF. The CDR3 DNA sequence: TGCAGCGGGAGGGGACAGTTGGAGACCCAGTACTTC. The J gene is TRBJ2-5, the V gene TRBV29-1, with a weak D call TRBD1 (7 bases). V was cut by 7 bases and J by 5 bases, with 14 bases left in between. This CDR3 is built from 12 residues. The V gene's germline CDR1 is SQVTM and CDR2 ANQGSEA.

The V and J genes are TRBV9 and TRBJ1-3; D remains unclear. CDR3 size: 15 residues. Trimming took 2 bases from V and 4 from J, leaving 13 bases between them. In germline, CDR1 is SGDLS, CDR2 YYNGEE. CDR3 residues: CASSVLPGEGNTIYF. DNA for the CDR3: TGTGCCAGCAGCGTGCTTCCTGGGGAAGGAAACACCATATATTTT.

V usage is TRBV28 and J usage is TRBJ1-3; D unclear. Trimming pared 5 bases from V and 3 bases from J, leaving 8 bases between. This CDR3 spans 13 amino acids. CDR1 MDHEN and CDR2 SYDVKM come from the germline V gene. The CDR3 DNA reads as TGTGCCAGCAGTCCATTGATTGGAAACACCATATATTTT. Translated: CASSPLIGNTIYF. The whole variable domain, filled in from reference TRBV28 and TRBJ1-3, reads DVKVTQSSRYLVKRTGEKVFLECVQDMDHENMFWYRQDPGLGLRLIYFSYDVKMKEKGDIPEGYSVSREKKERFSLILESASTNQTSMYLCASSPLIGNTIYFGEGSWLTVV.